This T cell receptor beta chain was captured by sequencing in a study of OX40 agonist ivuxolimab in advanced cancers. Study-wide context: Cohort: 82.7% men, mean age approximately 60, aged about 23 to 79.

As to this clone: Its target is unknown.

Whole-study findings and limits: Not determined was the antigen specificity of the expanded peripheral T cells.

Repertoires were generated with immunoSEQ multiplex PCR, while TCRdb's copy carries only in-frame clones and drops some. The table shows about 17,000 clones, with approximately 80% occurring only once. If patients had autoimmune disease history or systemic immunosuppression, they were excluded. Trimming pared 8 bases from V and 5 bases from J, leaving 16 bases between. The V gene's germline CDR1 is MNHEY and CDR2 SVGAGI. The CDR3 consists of 14 residues. This TCR derives from an adult with an advanced solid tumor such as melanoma, head and neck, liver or kidney cancer. This specimen consisted of CD4+ or CD8+ T cells sorted from blood, obtained in a trial of the OX40 agonist ivuxolimab. This chain links TRBV6-5 with TRBJ2-1; D is possibly TRBD2 (5 bases). The CDR3 sequence: CASVGNRIHNEQFF. DNA of the CDR3: TGTGCCAGCGTCGGGAATAGAATCCACAATGAGCAGTTCTTC.